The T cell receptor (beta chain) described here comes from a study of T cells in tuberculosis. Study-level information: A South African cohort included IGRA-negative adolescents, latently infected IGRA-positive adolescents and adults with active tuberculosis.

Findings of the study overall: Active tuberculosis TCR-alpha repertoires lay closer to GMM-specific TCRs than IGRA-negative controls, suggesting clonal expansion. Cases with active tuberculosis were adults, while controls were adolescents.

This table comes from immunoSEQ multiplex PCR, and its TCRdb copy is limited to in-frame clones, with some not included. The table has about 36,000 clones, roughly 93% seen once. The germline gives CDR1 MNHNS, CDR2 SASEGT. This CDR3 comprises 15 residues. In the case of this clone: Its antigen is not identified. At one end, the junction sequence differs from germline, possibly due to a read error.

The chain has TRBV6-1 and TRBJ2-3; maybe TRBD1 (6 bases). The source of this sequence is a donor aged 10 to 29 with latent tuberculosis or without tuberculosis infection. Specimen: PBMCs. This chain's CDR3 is CASSGQTRYTDTQYF. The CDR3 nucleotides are TGTGCCAGTAGTGGACAGACTCGATACACAGATACGCAGTATTTT.